The sequence of this TCR beta chain was determined in a study of blood T cell repertoires in COVID-19. Across the whole study: Whether acute or convalescent, the COVID-19 samples came from the United States, Italy and Spain. Nucleic acid was either cDNA or gDNA, and it came from T cells, B-cell-depleted T cells, or PBMCs.

V was cut by 5 bases and J by 0 bases, with 15 bases left in between. From germline, CDR1 is SGHVS and CDR2 FNYEAQ. The CDR3 is 16 amino acids. Original processing notes: Amplification with reference gene primers provided the estimates of nucleated cell counts. Here immunoSEQ multiplex PCR was the method, and the copy in TCRdb shows in-frame clones only, minus some. V and J calls and clone size are those listed in that table; D and trimming were worked out from the DNA. Seen here are approximately 70,000 clones, around 90% observed once, and the top ten hold around 13%. The receptor comes from a human donor with active COVID-19. The donor label of this sample is uncertain. The chain has TRBV7-6 and TRBJ2-3, with a tentative D call TRBD2 (5 bases). Sequences were obtained from peripheral blood. As DNA, the CDR3 is TGTGCCAGCAGCAAAAGGACGGGAACTAGCACAGATACGCAGTATTTT. Protein: CASSKRTGTSTDTQYF.